This note documents a single T cell receptor (beta chain) sequence. This clonotype was recorded at least ten times. No cognate antigen has been identified for it. There are no base qualities to consult, and no much larger clone falls within one base. Stable Graves' hyperthyroidism was defined as no progression to ophthalmopathy during 18 months of follow-up. Hyperthyroidism patients were newly diagnosed, with disease duration under 2 months, and aged 18 to 65 years. Exclusion was applied to patients with uncontrolled infections, other autoimmune diseases, pregnancy or lactation. Diagnoses were established on the basis of clinical symptoms, serum thyroxine and TRAb, thyroid ultrasound, and orbital computed tomography. PBMCs were isolated from about 10 ml of fresh peripheral blood by Ficoll-Paque density gradient centrifugation. Trizol reagent was used to extract total RNA, and RNA quality was then checked on an Agilent 2100 Bioanalyzer.

V and J lose 2 bases and 5 bases, and a span of 26 bases separates them. The germline V gene sets CDR1 to KGHDR and CDR2 to SFDVKD. The CDR3 runs 19 residues from the cysteine to the phenylalanine. Only the CDR3 DNA is retained, 57 bases long and in frame from the first base. This specimen belongs to a study of T cells in Graves' hyperthyroidism and ophthalmopathy (dated by TCRdb to the late 2010s). With respect to the entire study: Peripheral blood was sampled at the time of initial diagnosis, prior to any treatment. Whether ophthalmopathy could be predicted prospectively was tested in an independent validation cohort made up of about 18 hyperthyroidism patients plus 17 patients who later progressed to ophthalmopathy. To identify TCR V-J signatures that set the groups apart, the researchers used a discovery cohort of 90 to 100 patients, made up of some 41 with Graves' ophthalmopathy and 57 with stable Graves' hyperthyroidism. The paper reports TCR Vbeta CDR3 sequencing of 130 to 150 peripheral blood samples: approximately 43 ophthalmopathy, under 80 hyperthyroidism and around 17 progressor patients. The approximately 90 discovery patients were divided at random into training and test sets in a 7:3 ratio. Following sampling, methimazole starting at 30 mg daily was given to hyperthyroidism patients, and high-dose intravenous methylprednisolone was given to ophthalmopathy patients. The study also compared thyroid tissue and blood T-cell repertoires from five or six Graves' hyperthyroidism patients.

The TCR beta CDR3 regions were amplified from RNA transcripts. For the first round of RT-PCR on the TCR CDR3, the HTBI primer set was used together with the Qiagen OneStep RT-PCR kit. Libraries were constructed in a second round of multiplex PCR, after which size selection and purification were performed. Paired-end sequencing of the libraries was performed with 100 bp reads on an Illumina HiSeq2000. Turning to the authors' computational methods: Raw data were processed with SOAPnuke, discarding reads with adapters, uncalled bases, mean Phred below 15, or no exact constant-primer or identifier match. High-quality paired reads were merged using COPE v1.2.5, and each unique nucleotide sequence was defined as a clonotype. MiTCR v1.1 was used to align the clonotypes against IMGT TRBV, TRBD and TRBJ reference segments. The analysis was restricted to V-J combinations with a frequency above 0.0001, which together covered approximately 99% of the repertoires. A TCS score was defined as the ratio between F50 (clonal expansion) and ExV (chaos), using BLOSUM62-based TCRdist between CDR3 peptides within each V-J. Welch's t-statistics and random forest reduced fewer than 600 V-J features to about 13, which were used in a naive Bayes classifier (R e1071). TCRdb trimmed the raw reads at Q25, called clones with MiXCR and kept productive beta chains. Rows matching on CDR3 protein sequence are summarized as one entry with the most common DNA and genes. Here the V and J calls rest on TCRdb's processing, not on the authors' analysis. Across this sample there are some 300,000 distinct CDR3 sequences, with roughly an eighth seen only once. The ten largest clones take up under 8% of the sample.

Results and caveats for the whole study, not just this receptor: Most expanded thyroid clonotypes (frequency above 0.001) were also detected in blood, suggesting blood repertoires may reflect thyroid immune responses. No statistical method was used to fix the sample size in advance, and group allocation was not hidden from the investigators. In cross-validation, a model built on a 13 V-J signature told ophthalmopathy apart from stable hyperthyroidism with 87.88% sensitivity and approximately 81% specificity, and in testing the same model reached 80%/75%. During validation, the model predicted progression to ophthalmopathy a median of about 5.9 months ahead of onset, with just under 71% sensitivity and more than 72% specificity.

This clonotype originated in a woman aged 40 to 50 with Graves' hyperthyroidism. The specimen sequenced was blood. The rearrangement combines TRBV24-1 with TRBJ2-5, with TRBD2 as a weak D call on 5 bases. The DNA sequence is given as TGTGCCACCAGTGATTGGAAGGCCGGCAAGGCTCTCCCGGGGGAGACCCAGTACTTC. This codes for CATSDWKAGKALPGETQYF.